These 20 T cell receptor beta chains originate from one sample sequenced in a study of identical twins. TCRdb itself ran the 5' RACE reads through MiXCR, one entry per CDR3 protein. The sample carries fewer than 800,000 distinct CDR3 sequences, just over 7% recorded once. These data were likewise used in another study, on yellow fever vaccine responses in identical twins.

The sample taken for sequencing was PBMCs. These receptors were taken from a woman between 18 and 29 years old in good health.

The chain couples TRBV20-1 to TRBJ2-7; 7 bases agree with TRBD1. This CDR3 has 14 amino acids. The V gene's germline CDR1 is DFQATT and CDR2 SNEGSKA (reference sequence). The junction had 13 bases not matched to a gene; V was cut back by 5 bases and J by 6 bases. This chain's CDR3 is CSAPPRDSLGEQYF. The CDR3 nucleotides are TGCAGTGCTCCTCCCCGGGACAGCCTTGGCGAGCAGTACTTC.

Ten or more counts support this clonotype. V usage is TRBV7-6 and J usage is TRBJ1-4; perhaps TRBD1 as D (6 bases). Germline values: CDR1 SGHVS, CDR2 FNYEAQ. Trimming took off 4 bases at V and 4 bases at J, with 10 bases between the two ends. This CDR3 is 14 amino acids long. Here the CDR3 reads CASSSGQLNEKLFF. CDR3 sequence (DNA): TGTGCCAGCAGCTCAGGACAGCTTAATGAAAAACTGTTTTTT.

The chain couples TRBV25-1 to TRBJ2-7; D ambiguous. V was cut by 3 bases and J by 0 bases, with 3 bases left in between. From germline, CDR1 is MGHDK and CDR2 SYGVNS. CDR3 length: 12 residues. The CDR3 is CASSDISYEQYF. In DNA form, the CDR3 reads TGTGCCAGCAGTGACATCTCCTACGAGCAGTACTTC.

J is TRBJ2-7 and V is TRBV20-1; D possibly matches TRBD1 or TRBD2 (5 bases each). Germline CDR1 DFQATT, CDR2 SNEGSKA (reference sequence). The V and J ends lost 3 bases and 3 bases respectively, with 12 bases between them. This CDR3 has 13 amino acids. The CDR3 spells CSARGRVSYEQYV. DNA of the CDR3: TGCAGTGCTAGGGGACGTGTTAGCTACGAGCAGTACGTC.

This clonotype has at least ten counts. The chain joins TRBV5-1 to TRBJ2-2; 7 bases fit TRBD2. CDR3 length equals 14 residues. Germline V CDR1 and CDR2: SGHRS, YFSETQ. V shed 4 bases, J shed 7 bases, and the junction held 7 bases outside the gene matches. The CDR3 DNA follows: TGCGCCAGCAGCGGCGGACTAGAGGGCGGGGAGCTGTTTTTT. The encoded protein is CASSGGLEGGELFF.

In this sample, this clonotype turned up many times. The chain has TRBV27 and TRBJ2-1; TRBD2 is a possible D gene (6 bases). Between the trimmed V and J ends, which lost 5 bases and 10 bases, there was a span of 21 bases. Germline CDR1 and CDR2: MNHEY and SMNVEV (reference sequence). This CDR3 comprises 15 residues. The CDR3 sequence: CASSSTGTQYREQFF. DNA for the CDR3: TGTGCCAGCAGTAGTACCGGGACTCAGTACAGGGAGCAGTTCTTC.

This clonotype was seen ten or more times. The V and J genes are TRBV18 and TRBJ2-5; no clear D gene. CDR1 is KGHSH and CDR2 is LQKENI in the germline V gene. Trimming shortened V by 0 bases and J by 5 bases, and 4 bases separated the two germline ends. CDR3 size: 12 residues. CDR3 amino acids: CASSPPLETQYF. CDR3 nucleotide sequence: TGTGCCAGCTCACCACCTCTTGAGACCCAGTACTTC.

This clonotype appeared many times. The V and J genes are TRBV27 and TRBJ1-4, with no clear D. The germline gives CDR1 MNHEY, CDR2 SMNVEV (reference sequence). CDR3 length: 15 residues. V was cut by 3 bases and J by 7 bases, with 15 bases left in between. CDR3: CASSFLGSNSEKLFF. CDR3 DNA sequence: TGTGCCAGCAGTTTTCTGGGCAGCAACAGTGAAAAACTGTTTTTT.

The V and J genes are TRBV29-1 and TRBJ1-2; weak D call: TRBD1 (6 bases). Germline values: CDR1 SQVTM, CDR2 ANQGSEA. The V end was cut by 7 bases, the J end by 0 bases, with 12 bases between. The CDR3 loop spans 13 amino acids. Written as DNA, the CDR3 is TGCAGCGCCGGACAGCAAGCTAACTATGGCTACACCTTC. Translating gives CSAGQQANYGYTF.

Ten or more counts support this clonotype. The chain carries TRBV5-6 and TRBJ2-7, with D hard to call. Germline assignment: CDR1 SGHDT and CDR2 YYEEEE. V lost 2 bases and J 6 bases, leaving 9 bases between the germline ends. The CDR3 covers 12 residues. CDR3 coding DNA: TGTGCCAGCAGCTTATTCCGTGGCGAGCAGTACTTC. Residues: CASSLFRGEQYF.

Ten or more counts support this clonotype. As DNA, the CDR3 is TGTGCCAGCAGATTTGACCGTTACAATGAGCAGTTCTTC. Protein product: CASRFDRYNEQFF. The chain joins TRBV12-3 or TRBV12-4 to TRBJ2-1; no reliable D call. This CDR3 comprises 13 residues. With 6 bases removed from V and 4 bases from J, the gap between germline ends came to 10 bases.

This clonotype was seen at least ten times. The chain joins TRBV7-9 to TRBJ2-3, with TRBD1 as a possible D gene (5 bases). Trimming removed 5 bases from V and 2 bases from J, with 14 bases in between. Germline V lookup: CDR1 SEHNR, CDR2 FQNEAQ (reference sequence). The CDR3 extends over 15 amino acids. The CDR3 is CASSTFNRNTDTQYF. The CDR3 region has the DNA TGTGCCAGCAGCACCTTTAACAGGAACACAGATACGCAGTATTTT.

This clonotype was counted at least ten times. J is TRBJ2-3 and V is TRBV25-1; D is perhaps TRBD1 (5 bases). Trimming shortened V by 4 bases and J by 13 bases, and 15 bases separated the two germline ends. This CDR3 is 12 amino acids long. Looked up from germline, CDR1 is MGHDK and CDR2 is SYGVNS. Written as DNA, the CDR3 is TGTGCCAGCAGTGCCTCAGGGCGAGAGGAGTATTTT. Its translation is CASSASGREEYF.

There are a few counts of this clonotype. This chain links TRBV4-1 with TRBJ2-7; D assignment may be TRBD1 or TRBD2 (6 bases each). V was clipped by 4 bases and J by 2 bases, with 18 bases between them. This CDR3 is built from 16 residues. CDR1 MGHRA and CDR2 YSYEKL come from the germline V gene. CDR3 in amino acids: CASSPGVTGRTYEQYF. CDR3 DNA sequence: TGCGCCAGCAGCCCAGGAGTTACAGGGAGGACCTACGAGCAGTACTTC.

In its sample, this clonotype was seen many times. The CDR3 DNA follows: TGTGCCATCAGTGGCTTTCCCGCTAATGAGCAGTTCTTC. Encoded protein: CAISGFPANEQFF. V usage is TRBV10-3 and J usage is TRBJ2-1; D ambiguous. Germline loops: CDR1 ENHRY, CDR2 SYGVKD. V shed 4 bases and J shed 7 bases, with 11 bases lying between them. CDR3 length: 13 residues.

The rearrangement links TRBV20-1 to TRBJ2-1, with 9 bases fitting TRBD2. Germline assignment: CDR1 DFQATT and CDR2 SNEGSKA (reference sequence). The CDR3 covers 15 residues. Trimming removed 6 bases from V and 8 bases from J; junction bases left unmatched: 14. The CDR3 loop is CSAPRGGGAQDEQFF. The DNA of the CDR3 is TGCAGTGCACCACGGGGCGGGGGGGCTCAGGATGAGCAGTTCTTC.

This clonotype was detected ten times or more. This sequence joins TRBV28 and TRBJ1-1; tentatively, D is TRBD1 (5 bases). Between the trimmed V and J ends, which lost 3 bases and 1 base, there was a span of 9 bases. This CDR3 has 14 residues. Germline CDR1 MDHEN, CDR2 SYDVKM. DNA for the CDR3: TGTGCCAGCAGTTTTGGGGGGACGAACACTGAAGCTTTCTTT. As protein: CASSFGGTNTEAFF.

This clonotype has ten or more counts. V usage is TRBV18 and J usage is TRBJ2-1, with D hard to call. CDR3 length: 19 amino acids. Trimming left V 3 bases short and J 1 base short, with 22 bases between. Germline loops: CDR1 KGHSH, CDR2 LQKENI. As DNA, the CDR3 is TGTGCCAGCTCACCGGATTTTAACCGAGTTAGTTTATCCTACAATGAGCAGTTCTTC. This sequence encodes CASSPDFNRVSLSYNEQFF.

This clonotype was found a few times. The chain recombines TRBV12-3 or TRBV12-4 with TRBJ1-5; 8 bases are shared with TRBD1. This CDR3 has 17 residues. The V segment lost 3 bases and the J segment 9 bases; nucleotides outside the gene matches: 16. The CDR3 reads CASSFRGDRPGRRPQHF. In nucleotides, the CDR3 is TGTGCCAGCAGTTTTCGGGGGGACAGGCCCGGTAGAAGGCCCCAGCATTTT.

This clonotype was seen repeatedly, ten times or more. The chain uses TRBV21-1 and TRBJ2-7. TRBV21-1 is deemed a pseudogene. The CDR3 totals 15 residues. The CDR3 spells CASIHSKDLTYEQYV. DNA of the CDR3: TGTGCCAGCATACATTCGAAGGACCTCACCTACGAGCAGTACGTC.